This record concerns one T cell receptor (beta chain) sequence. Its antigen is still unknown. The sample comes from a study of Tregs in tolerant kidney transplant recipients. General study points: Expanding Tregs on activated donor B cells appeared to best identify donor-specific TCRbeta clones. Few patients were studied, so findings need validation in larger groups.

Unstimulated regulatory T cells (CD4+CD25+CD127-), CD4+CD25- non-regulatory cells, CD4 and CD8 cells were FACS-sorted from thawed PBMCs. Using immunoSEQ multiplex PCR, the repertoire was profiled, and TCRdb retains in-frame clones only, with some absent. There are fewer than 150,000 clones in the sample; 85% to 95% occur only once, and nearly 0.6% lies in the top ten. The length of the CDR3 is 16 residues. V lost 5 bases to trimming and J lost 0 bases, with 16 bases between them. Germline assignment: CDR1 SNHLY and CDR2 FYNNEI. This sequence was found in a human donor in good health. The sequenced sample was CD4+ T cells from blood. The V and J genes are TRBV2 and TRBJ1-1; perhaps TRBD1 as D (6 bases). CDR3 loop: CASSYRGGNMNTEAFF. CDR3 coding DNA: TGTGCCAGCAGTTACCGAGGGGGGAACATGAACACTGAAGCTTTCTTT.